This section outlines one TCR beta chain sequence together with its context. Its matching antigen is unknown. These data come from a study of CD8 T cells in ankylosing spondylitis. TCRdb re-called the 5' RACE reads with MiXCR, one entry per CDR3 protein. The sample comprises 670,000 or so distinct CDR3 sequences, roughly 19% of which are singletons, and approximately 18% rests with the top ten. Findings and caveats of the study: There was a TCR beta motif, made of fewer than 10 highly homologous variants, that appeared characteristic of ankylosing spondylitis blood.

The clonotype originates from a male donor with ankylosing spondylitis. Sequencing was carried out using blood, either unsorted or a sorted T cell fraction (not recorded which).

This chain's CDR3 is CASSEYSREVGYTF. The CDR3 DNA reads TGTGCCAGCAGTGAATATTCAAGAGAGGTTGGCTACACCTTC. This rearrangement joins TRBV25-1 to TRBJ1-2, with D unclear. Germline assignment: CDR1 MGHDK and CDR2 SYGVNS. Trimming stripped 0 bases from V and 7 bases from J, with 12 bases between. The CDR3 length is 14 residues.